This T cell receptor beta chain was sequenced in a study of patients and donors after allogeneic stem cell transplantation (dated by TCRdb to 2020 to 2021). The method was RT-PCR. TCRdb names NextSeq 550 as the instrument used. Using fastp trimming at Q25 and MiXCR clonotype assembly, TCRdb reanalyzed the public sequencing data and kept in-frame beta chains. Merged by CDR3 protein, the rows form single entries marked with the most common genes and DNA. In all, the sample holds thousands of distinct CDR3 sequences, and approximately 19% of those were seen once. The ten biggest clones cover around 11% of the sample. The germline V gene supplies CDR1 SGHRS and CDR2 YFSETQ. CDR3 length: 14 amino acids, cysteine to phenylalanine. Just the 42-base CDR3 DNA is kept, in frame starting at base 1. V drops 2 bases and J drops 1 base, leaving 4 bases in between. On this clonotype: There is no known antigen for this receptor. Base qualities are missing; no much larger clone stands one base away.

The chain is assembled from TRBV5-1 and TRBJ2-6; the D gene is not confidently resolved. This receptor was obtained from a human donor who was either an allogeneic HSCT recipient or a stem cell or donor lymphocyte infusion donor (not recorded which). It is not recorded whose cells these are; they may come from a transplant donor. The specimen was blood, either unsorted or a sorted T cell fraction (not recorded which). The nucleotide sequence reads TGCGCCAGCAGCTTTCAATCTGGGGCCAACGTCCTGACTTTC. Translated, this gives CASSFQSGANVLTF.